A selection of T cell receptor beta chains follows, all from one sample in a study of blood T cell repertoires in COVID-19. Sequencing used immunoSEQ multiplex PCR; TCRdb keeps in-frame clones, though not all of them. The data hold some 82,000 clones, with around 81% observed a single time. Sample: peripheral blood. The receptors derive from a man older than 75 with acute or convalescent COVID-19. CDR3s include the opening cysteine and the closing phenylalanine or tryptophan. A D gene is named only where the DNA matches it firmly. Clone size, where shown, is once, few, many, or a class for clones that have expanded.

TRBV7-3,NA,TRBJ2-3,TRBD2,TGTGCCAGCAGCCTCGGGAGGGAGGGCCTGACAGATACGCAGTATTTT,CASSLGREGLTDTQYF
TRBV7-2,NA,TRBJ1-6,NA,TGTGCCAGCAGCTTAGACAGCTATAATTCACCCCTCCACTTT,CASSLDSYNSPLHF
TRBV27,once,TRBJ2-7,NA,TGTGCCAGCAGTTTTATCCCCACAGACCTGAGGGGGGAGCAGTACTTC,CASSFIPTDLRGEQYF
TRBV11-2,NA,TRBJ2-7,TRBD1,TGTGCCAGCAGCTTAGACGGGACAGGGACCTACGAGCAGTACTTC,CASSLDGTGTYEQYF
TRBV3-1/TRBV3-2,NA,TRBJ2-7,TRBD2,TGTGCCAGCAGCCCTCAGCGGGACTACGAGCAGTACTTC,CASSPQRDYEQYF
TRBV19,NA,TRBJ2-1,NA,TGTGCCAGTAGTAGGTGGACTGGAGCGACAACCTACAATGAGCAGTTCTTC,CASSRWTGATTYNEQFF
TRBV6-5,NA,TRBJ1-1,NA,TGTGCCAGCACTAAACCACAGGGCATCACTGAAGCTTTCTTT,CASTKPQGITEAFF
TRBV19,NA,TRBJ1-2,NA,TGTGCCAGTAGTATATCGGCAGGGGGCTACACCTTC,CASSISAGGYTF
TRBV12-3/TRBV12-4,NA,TRBJ1-2,NA,TGTGCCAGCAGTTTAGTTGGCGGTGGCTACACCTTC,CASSLVGGGYTF
TRBV10-3,NA,TRBJ1-1,NA,TGTGCCATCAGTGGGAGGAGGGAGCAAGCTGAAGCTTTCTTT,CAISGRREQAEAFF
TRBV4-1,few,TRBJ1-6,TRBD1,TGCGCCAGCAGCCAAGATAACAGGGGAAGGGGTAATTCACCCCTCCACTTT,CASSQDNRGRGNSPLHF
TRBV5-1,NA,TRBJ2-5,NA,TGCGCCAGCAGCTTTTACCGGACAGTCCAAGAGACCCAGTACTTC,CASSFYRTVQETQYF
TRBV6-5,few,TRBJ2-7,NA,TGTGCCAGCAGTTACTTTCCCCAGGGGTCAGAGCAGTACTTC,CASSYFPQGSEQYF
TRBV7-9,NA,TRBJ2-7,TRBD2,TGTGCCAGCAGCGCGTCCACTGGGACTACTTTTTTTTACGAGCAGTACTTC,CASSASTGTTFFYEQYF
TRBV19,NA,TRBJ2-1,TRBD2,TGTGCCAGTAGTGGGGGACTAGCGGGAGGGTTATACAATGAGCAGTTCTTC,CASSGGLAGGLYNEQFF
TRBV6-5,NA,TRBJ1-3,NA,TGTGCCAGCAGGGTAGGGGGTTCAAACACCATATATTTT,CASRVGGSNTIYF
TRBV10-2,NA,TRBJ2-1,NA,TGCGCCAGCAGTGACCTGACTAGAGGCTCCTACAATGAGCAGTTCTTC,CASSDLTRGSYNEQFF
TRBV5-8,NA,TRBJ1-1,NA,TGTGCCAGCAGCTTGGTGCGGCCTCTTCTCTTGAACACTGAAGCTTTCTTT,CASSLVRPLLLNTEAFF
TRBV29-1,NA,TRBJ2-3,TRBD1,TGCAGCGCGTTCGGACAGGGGCCTACAGATACGCAGTATTTT,CSAFGQGPTDTQYF
TRBV9,NA,TRBJ2-7,NA,TGTGCCAGCAGCGTAGATCCTGGGAGAAGCTCCTACGAGCAGTACTTC,CASSVDPGRSSYEQYF
TRBV16,NA,TRBJ2-6,NA,TGTGCCAGCAGCCATTCATCTGGGGCCAACGTCCTGACTTTC,CASSHSSGANVLTF
TRBV14,once,TRBJ1-2,TRBD1,TGTGCCAGCAGCCAAGGGGCAGGGGGCGCGTTGGGTAACTATGGCTACACCTTC,CASSQGAGGALGNYGYTF
TRBV6-6,NA,TRBJ1-5,TRBD1,TGTGCTACAAGAGGGACAGGGGATCAGCCCCAGCATTTT,CATRGTGDQPQHF
TRBV5-1,NA,TRBJ2-5,NA,TGCGCCAGCAGCTTGGGGGGGGTCCAAGAGACCCAGTACTTC,CASSLGGVQETQYF
TRBV5-1,NA,TRBJ2-3,TRBD2,TGCGCCAGCAGCCTTGGTAGCGGGGGGAGCACAGATACGCAGTATTTT,CASSLGSGGSTDTQYF
TRBV7-9,NA,TRBJ1-1,TRBD1,TGTGCCAGCAGCCTCCAGGGGGCGAACACTGAAGCTTTCTTT,CASSLQGANTEAFF
TRBV24-1,NA,TRBJ2-1,NA,TGTGCCACCAGTGGAGCGGAGAGCTCCTACAATGAGCAGTTCTTC,CATSGAESSYNEQFF
TRBV27,NA,TRBJ1-4,NA,TGTGCCACGGGAGAGGACGCAACTAATGAAAAACTGTTTTTT,CATGEDATNEKLFF
TRBV19,NA,TRBJ2-1,NA,TGTGCCAGTAGTATAGCGGGAGCGGATGAGCAGTTCTTC,CASSIAGADEQFF
TRBV14,NA,TRBJ2-2,NA,TGTGCCAGCAGCCAACACCTAAACACCGGGGAGCTGTTTTTT,CASSQHLNTGELFF
TRBV5-1,NA,TRBJ2-1,TRBD1,TGCGCCAGCAGCTTGGACGGACAGGGAACCTACAATGAGCAGTTCTTC,CASSLDGQGTYNEQFF
TRBV7-2,NA,TRBJ1-2,NA,TGTGCCAGCAGGTCATTGGGGGAGGGAGGCTACACCTTC,CASRSLGEGGYTF
TRBV5-1,NA,TRBJ2-7,NA,TGCGCCAGCAGCCCGGCCGGGACTTCGTACGCCGAGCAGTACTTC,CASSPAGTSYAEQYF
TRBV27,NA,TRBJ2-1,TRBD2,TGTGCCAGCAGCCCGGGACTAGCGGGAGGGTACAATGAGCAGTTCTTC,CASSPGLAGGYNEQFF
TRBV28,NA,TRBJ1-1,TRBD1,TGTGCCAGCACCCGGGACAGCATGAACACTGAAGCTTTCTTT,CASTRDSMNTEAFF
TRBV28,NA,TRBJ1-4,NA,TGTGCCAGCAGACGGCTACAGGGATGGGAAAAACTGTTTTTT,CASRRLQGWEKLFF
TRBV7-9,NA,TRBJ2-5,NA,TGTGCCATCCCCCTAGGCCAAGAGACCCAGTACTTC,CAIPLGQETQYF
TRBV10-1,few,TRBJ1-3,NA,TGCGCCAGCAGTGAACGGGGATTTACTGGAAACACCATATATTTT,CASSERGFTGNTIYF
TRBV7-7,few,TRBJ2-2,NA,TGTGCTAGCAGCCGGACGACAGGGAACACCGGGGAGCTGTTTTTT,CASSRTTGNTGELFF
TRBV3-1/TRBV3-2,NA,TRBJ2-7,TRBD2,TGTGCCAGCAGCCAAGATCTGGCGGGAGGCCTCTACGAGCAGTACTTC,CASSQDLAGGLYEQYF
TRBV3-1/TRBV3-2,once,TRBJ1-1,TRBD1,TGTGCCAGCAGCCAACAGGGGGTTCGAGGTGAAGCTTTCTTT,CASSQQGVRGEAFF
TRBV18,NA,TRBJ2-1,NA,TGTGCCAGCTCACCGCTGACGACAGCGAATGAGCAGTTCTTC,CASSPLTTANEQFF
TRBV7-9,NA,TRBJ1-5,NA,TGTGCCAGCAGCCGCGGCGACAGGATTGGTCAGCCCCAGCATTTT,CASSRGDRIGQPQHF
TRBV12-3/TRBV12-4,NA,TRBJ1-5,TRBD1,TGTGCCAGCAGCGCGACAGGGAATCAGCCCCAGCATTTT,CASSATGNQPQHF
TRBV6-2/TRBV6-3,few,TRBJ1-2,NA,TGTGCCAGCAGTTACTCTTCCAGAAATCCCTATGGCTACACCTTC,CASSYSSRNPYGYTF
TRBV7-9,NA,TRBJ2-7,TRBD1,TGTGCCAGCAGCGCGTCGGGGACAGGGAACGAGCAGTACTTC,CASSASGTGNEQYF
TRBV18,NA,TRBJ1-2,TRBD1,TGTGCCAGCTCACCACCGGGACAGGGGGCGCAGGGCTACACCTTC,CASSPPGQGAQGYTF
TRBV12-5,once,TRBJ1-1,NA,TGTGCTAGTGGTTTGGGGAGACCCGGGAACACTGAAGCTTTCTTT,CASGLGRPGNTEAFF
TRBV18,NA,TRBJ2-2,TRBD1,TGTGCCAGCTCACCGGGACAGGGAAGAGCCGGGGAGCTGTTTTTT,CASSPGQGRAGELFF
TRBV28,NA,TRBJ2-4,TRBD1,TGTGCCAGCAGACCAGGGGGCCTACTAGCCAAAAACATTCAGTACTTC,CASRPGGLLAKNIQYF